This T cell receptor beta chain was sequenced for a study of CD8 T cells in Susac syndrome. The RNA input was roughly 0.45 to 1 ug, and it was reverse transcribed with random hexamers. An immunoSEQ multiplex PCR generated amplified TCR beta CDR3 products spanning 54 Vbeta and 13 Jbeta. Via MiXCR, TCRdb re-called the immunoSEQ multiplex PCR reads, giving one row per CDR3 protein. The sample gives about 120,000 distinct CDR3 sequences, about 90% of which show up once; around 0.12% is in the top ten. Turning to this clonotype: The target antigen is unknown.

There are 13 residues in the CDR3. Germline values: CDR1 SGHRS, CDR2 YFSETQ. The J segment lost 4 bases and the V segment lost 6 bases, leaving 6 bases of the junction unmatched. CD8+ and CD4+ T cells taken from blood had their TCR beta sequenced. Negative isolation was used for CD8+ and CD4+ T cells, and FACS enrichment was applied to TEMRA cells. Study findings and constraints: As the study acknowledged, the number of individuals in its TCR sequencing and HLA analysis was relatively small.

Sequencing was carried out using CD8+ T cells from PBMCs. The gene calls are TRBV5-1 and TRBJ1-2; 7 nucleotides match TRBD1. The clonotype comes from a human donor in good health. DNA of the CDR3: TGCGCCAGCACCGGGACAGACCTCTATGGCTACACCTTC. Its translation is CASTGTDLYGYTF.